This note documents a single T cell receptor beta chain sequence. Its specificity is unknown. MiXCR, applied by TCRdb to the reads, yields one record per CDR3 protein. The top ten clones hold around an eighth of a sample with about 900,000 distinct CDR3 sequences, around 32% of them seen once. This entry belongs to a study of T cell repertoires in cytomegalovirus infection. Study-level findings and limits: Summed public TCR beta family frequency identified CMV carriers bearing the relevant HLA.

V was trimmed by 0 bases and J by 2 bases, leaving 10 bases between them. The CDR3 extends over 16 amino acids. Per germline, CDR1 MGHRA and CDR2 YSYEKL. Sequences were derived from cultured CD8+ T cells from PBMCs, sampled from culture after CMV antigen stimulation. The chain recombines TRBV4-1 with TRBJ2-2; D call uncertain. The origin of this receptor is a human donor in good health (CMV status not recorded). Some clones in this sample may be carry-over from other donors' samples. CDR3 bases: TGCGCCAGCAGCCAAGATAATCGGAGAAACACCGGGGAGCTGTTTTTT. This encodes CASSQDNRRNTGELFF.